This T cell receptor (beta chain) was observed in a study of blood T cell repertoires in COVID-19. Study-level background: Sites across the United States, Italy and Spain contributed samples from acute and convalescent COVID-19. The analysed material was cDNA or gDNA that came from T cells, B-cell-depleted T cells, or PBMCs.

Source study methods: Counts of nucleated cells, estimated from reference gene primer amplification, were obtained. Assay used: immunoSEQ multiplex PCR; TCRdb lists only in-frame clones, some missing. Clone size and V and J calls were adopted from that table, with D and trimming inferred from the DNA. The data contain some 240,000 clones, approximately 80% of them seen just once; the ten biggest clones take up 7.5%. Seattle's cohort entered during active infection and was followed longitudinally. CDR3 length: 15 residues. Germline loops: CDR1 KGHSH, CDR2 LQKENI. Deletions cut 2 bases from V and 11 bases from J, with 21 bases between.

The V call is TRBV18, the J call TRBJ1-1; possible D gene TRBD1, 5 bases. The sequence came from a woman aged 80 or over with COVID-19, enrolled during active disease. The material sequenced was peripheral blood. As DNA, the CDR3 is TGTGCCAGCTCACCAGCTGGGGGAGGGTCACGGGCGGCTTTCTTT. Translation gives CASSPAGGGSRAAFF.